The entry that follows covers one T cell receptor beta chain sequence. This sample stems from a study of T cell responses to AZD1222 COVID-19 vaccine. Sequencing used immunoSEQ multiplex PCR; TCRdb keeps in-frame clones, though not all of them. The data hold about 140,000 clones, with 85% to 95% observed a single time. Germline V gives CDR1 MNHNS, CDR2 SASEGT. This CDR3 spans 16 amino acids. V gave up 4 bases and J gave up 0 bases, with 13 bases separating them. This TCR came from an adult in good health. This material consisted of peripheral blood, taken on day 0 of AZD1222 vaccination. The gene calls are TRBV6-1 and TRBJ1-3; tentatively, D is TRBD1 (5 bases). DNA for the CDR3: TGTGCCAGCAGTGTCGGGACCGCTAGCTCTGGAAACACCATATATTTT. It encodes CASSVGTASSGNTIYF.